Below are 5 T cell receptor beta chains sequenced from a single sample in a study of T-cell reconstitution after alpha-beta-depleted transplantation in children. A TCRbeta library incorporating unique molecular identifiers was prepared. TCRdb called the PCR reads again in MiXCR, with one record for every CDR3 protein. This sample has about 610,000 distinct CDR3 sequences, with about 10% found just once. The sequenced sample was PBMCs from the stem cell graft donor, obtained from the stem cell graft. The receptors come from a human donor who donated a stem cell graft to a child with acute myeloid leukemia.

The chain uses TRBV20-1 and TRBJ2-3; 12 nucleotides match TRBD2. This CDR3 is built from 15 residues. J was trimmed by 4 bases and V by 2 bases; bases with no gene match: 4. Germline CDR1 reads DFQATT; CDR2 reads SNEGSKA (reference sequence). The CDR3 nucleotides read TGCAGTGCTAGATCTCCTAGCGGGGGGGCAGATACGCAGTATTTT. Translation gives CSARSPSGGADTQYF.

This clonotype showed up just a few times. This chain joins TRBV24-1 and TRBJ2-7; the D is unclear. This CDR3 has 14 residues. Per the germline V gene, CDR1 is KGHDR and CDR2 is SFDVKD. Trimming removed 4 bases at V and 0 bases at J, with 9 bases between. The CDR3 DNA reads as TGTGCCACCAGTGAAGGCAGTATCTCCTACGAGCAGTACTTC. Amino acids: CATSEGSISYEQYF.

This clonotype showed up many times. V usage is TRBV15 and J usage is TRBJ1-4, with 10 bases identical to TRBD1. Looked up from germline, CDR1 is LNHNV and CDR2 is YYDKDF (reference sequence). J gave up 7 bases and V 3 bases, and 2 bases lay outside the gene matches. The CDR3 has 14 amino acids. The CDR3 protein is CATSRTGGGEKLFF. CDR3 in DNA: TGTGCCACCAGCAGGACAGGGGGCGGTGAAAAACTGTTTTTT. The full variable domain, completed using reference TRBV15 and TRBJ1-4, is DAMVIQNPRYQVTQFGKPVTLSCSQTLNHNVMYWYQQKSSQAPKLLFHYYDKDFNNEADTPDNFQSRRPNTSFCFLDIRSPGLGDTAMYLCATSRTGGGEKLFFGSGTQLSVL.

Only a few counts were recorded for this clonotype. The chain couples TRBV5-1 to TRBJ1-2; D gene ambiguous. The CDR3 spans 13 residues. The V end was cut by 2 bases, the J end by 8 bases, with 13 bases between. Germline CDR1 SGHRS, CDR2 YFSETQ. CDR3 DNA sequence: TGCGCCAGCAGCTTCGACAAGGCCATGGGCTACACCTTC. It translates to CASSFDKAMGYTF.

The chain carries TRBV20-1 and TRBJ1-5; 8 nucleotides align to TRBD1. Germline V gives CDR1 DFQATT, CDR2 SNEGSKA (reference sequence). The V gene end was trimmed by 3 bases and the J gene end by 6 bases; junction bases not matched to a gene: 16. CDR3 length: 17 amino acids. CDR3 nucleotide sequence: TGCAGTGCTAGGGAGGGATGGACAGGGAGAGGGGGTCAGCCCCAGCATTTT. Its protein is CSAREGWTGRGGQPQHF.